This TCR beta chain was identified in a study of Ad26.COV2.S vaccination and SARS-CoV-2 variants (dated by TCRdb to 2020 to 2023). Turning to the overall study: Vaccine-arm donors came from COV1001, a multicentre, randomized, double-blind, placebo-controlled phase I-IIa trial of Ad26.COV2.S in healthy adults. A total of about 30 samples were included in the TCR-sequenced set, comprising 19 Ad26.COV2.S vaccine recipients, 5 placebo recipients and 8 SARS-CoV-2 convalescent individuals. Participants in the trial were split at random into five groups of five each, receiving low-dose or high-dose Ad26.COV2.S once or twice, or else placebo on both occasions. Ad26.COV2.S was administered intramuscularly at 5 x 10^10 or 1 x 10^11 viral particles, either as a single shot or as two shots given 56 days apart. TCRbeta repertoire sequencing was used to assess the specificity and breadth of SARS-CoV-2-reactive T cell receptors after Ad26.COV2.S vaccination. Investigators remained blinded to trial group allocation during experiments and outcome assessment.

The CDR3 starts with the cysteine, ends with the phenylalanine, and has 14 residues. Just the 42-base CDR3 DNA is kept, in frame starting at base 1. V is reduced by 6 bases and J by 1 base, leaving a spacing of 11 bases between them. The germline V gene (reference sequence) sets CDR1 to MNHNY and CDR2 to SVGAGI. The research as a whole found: Comparing responses between vaccine doses or regimens was not something the study was powered to do. Spike-specific TCR breadth was higher in Ad26.COV2.S recipients than in placebo recipients (P = 0.0014). After vaccination, substantial breadth of spike-specific CD8+ and CD4+ T cell responses was reported. The authors noted that the TCR breadth and depth analyses may have underestimated total T cell responses. Vaccine and placebo recipients had similar non-spike TCR breadth, a finding consistent with the vaccine containing only spike.

TCRbeta CDR3 regions were sequenced with the immunoSEQ Assay. After extraction, genomic DNA underwent amplification by bias-controlled multiplex PCR, followed by high-throughput sequencing. Per the original workflow: To quantify the absolute abundance of every unique TCRbeta CDR3 region, sequences were collapsed and filtered. Usable DNA was measured by amplifying reference genes present in all nucleated cells, and TCRbeta template counts were normalized to that usable DNA to estimate T cell fraction. Repertoire TCRs were annotated as SARS-CoV-2-specific by exact matching of V gene, CDR3 amino acid sequence and J gene to a known reactive TCR set. The reference SARS-CoV-2 TCR set was obtained from MIRA and was filtered for enrichment in COVID-19-positive ImmuneCODE repertoires, whereby public or cross-reactive TCRs were removed. Using the MIRA antigens, annotated TCRs were further analysed by specific ORF or by position within an ORF. Breadth was defined as the number of annotated unique rearrangements divided by the total number of unique productive rearrangements, and depth was defined as the summed frequency of the annotated unique rearrangements. TCR breadth was compared between groups using two-sided Wilcoxon rank-sum tests. Entries here come from immuneACCESS through TCRdb and include only in-frame sequences with V and J called. Some clones fail to appear in such tables; in the studies checked, an unresolved V gene covers under half of the shortfall, and the cause of the remainder is unknown. Clone size and the V and J calls come from that table; the DNA yielded D and trimming. The sample has about half a million clones on record, 89% of them singletons. About 1.5% of the sample is taken by the ten largest.

Notes on this clone: The specificity of this receptor is unknown. Per-base qualities were not stored, and no clone one base away is much larger.

The meaning of the sample's treatment or condition label: roughly 20 received Ad26.COV2.S at low or high dose, single or two shots; five or six received placebo; per-sample allocation not given. For vaccine and placebo recipients, repertoires were sequenced using samples collected on day 63 after the first injection. In Cohort 1b, roughly 26 adults aged 18-55 years were enrolled at a single site in Boston, USA, between 29 July and 7 August 2020. Ad26.COV2.S was a replication-incompetent adenovirus type 26 vector that expressed a prefusion-stabilized SARS-CoV-2 spike protein derived from the original Wuhan strain.

The chain joins TRBV6-6 to TRBJ2-3; TRBD2 is possibly the D segment (6 matching bases). The sequence came from a person aged 18 to 59 who received the Ad26.COV2.S COVID-19 vaccine or a placebo. The specimen comprised peripheral blood, sampled in a trial of Ad26.COV2.S vaccine versus placebo. The CDR3 is CASRSSERTDTQYF. Here is the DNA: TGTGCCAGCAGGTCTAGCGAGCGCACAGATACGCAGTATTTT.